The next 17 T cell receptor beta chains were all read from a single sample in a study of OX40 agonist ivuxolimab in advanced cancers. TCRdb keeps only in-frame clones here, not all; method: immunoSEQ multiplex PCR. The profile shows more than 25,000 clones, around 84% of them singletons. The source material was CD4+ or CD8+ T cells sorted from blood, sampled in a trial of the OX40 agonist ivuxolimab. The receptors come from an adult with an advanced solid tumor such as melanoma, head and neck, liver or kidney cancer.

CDR3 bases: TGCAGCGTCCCGGGACTAGAGAAGACCCAGTACTTC. It yields the protein CSVPGLEKTQYF. V gene TRBV29-1 combines with J gene TRBJ2-5; 8 nucleotides line up with TRBD2. The ends lost 6 bases at V and 6 bases at J; junction bases unmatched: 6. The germline gives CDR1 SQVTM, CDR2 ANQGSEA. The CDR3 extends over 12 amino acids. Full variable domain (rest looked up from reference TRBV29-1 and TRBJ2-5): SAVISQKPSRDICQRGTSLTIQCQVDSQVTMMFWYRQQPGQSLTLIATANQGSEATYESGFVIDKFPISRPNLTFSTLTVSNMSPEDSSIYLCSVPGLEKTQYFGPGTRLLVL.

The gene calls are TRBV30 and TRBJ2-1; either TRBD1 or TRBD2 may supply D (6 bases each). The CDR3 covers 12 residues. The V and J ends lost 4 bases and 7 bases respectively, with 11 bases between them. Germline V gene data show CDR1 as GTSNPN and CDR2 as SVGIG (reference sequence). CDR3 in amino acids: CAWTGAGNEQFF. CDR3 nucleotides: TGTGCCTGGACGGGGGCGGGGAATGAGCAGTTCTTC.

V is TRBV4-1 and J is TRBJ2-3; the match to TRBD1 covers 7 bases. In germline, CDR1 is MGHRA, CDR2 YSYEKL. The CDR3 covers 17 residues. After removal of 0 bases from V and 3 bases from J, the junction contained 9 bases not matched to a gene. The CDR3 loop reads CASSQEPPGGVTDTQYF. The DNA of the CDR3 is TGCGCCAGCAGCCAAGAGCCTCCAGGGGGAGTTACAGATACGCAGTATTTT.

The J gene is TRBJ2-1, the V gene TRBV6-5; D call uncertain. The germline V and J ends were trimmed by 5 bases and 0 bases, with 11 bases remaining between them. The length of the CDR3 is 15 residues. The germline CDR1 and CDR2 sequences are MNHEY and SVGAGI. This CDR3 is CASSPFQSSYNEQFF. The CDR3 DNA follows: TGTGCCAGCAGTCCTTTCCAGAGCTCCTACAATGAGCAGTTCTTC.

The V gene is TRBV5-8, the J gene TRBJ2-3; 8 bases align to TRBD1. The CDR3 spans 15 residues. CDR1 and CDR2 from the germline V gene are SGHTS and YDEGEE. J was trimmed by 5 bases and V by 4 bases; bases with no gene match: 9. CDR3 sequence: CASSPGQVIIDTQYF. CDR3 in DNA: TGTGCCAGCAGCCCGGGACAGGTGATTATAGATACGCAGTATTTT.

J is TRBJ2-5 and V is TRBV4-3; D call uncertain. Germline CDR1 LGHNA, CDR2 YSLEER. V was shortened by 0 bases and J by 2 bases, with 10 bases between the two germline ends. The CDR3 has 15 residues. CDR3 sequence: CASSQDLAVQETQYF. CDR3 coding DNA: TGCGCCAGCAGCCAAGATCTTGCAGTTCAAGAGACCCAGTACTTC.

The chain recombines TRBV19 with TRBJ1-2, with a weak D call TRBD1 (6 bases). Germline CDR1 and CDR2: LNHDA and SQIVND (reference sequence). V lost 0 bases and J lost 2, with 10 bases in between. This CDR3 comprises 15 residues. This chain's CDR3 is CASSIDGGRNYGYTF. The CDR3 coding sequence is TGTGCCAGTAGTATAGATGGGGGCAGGAACTATGGCTACACCTTC.

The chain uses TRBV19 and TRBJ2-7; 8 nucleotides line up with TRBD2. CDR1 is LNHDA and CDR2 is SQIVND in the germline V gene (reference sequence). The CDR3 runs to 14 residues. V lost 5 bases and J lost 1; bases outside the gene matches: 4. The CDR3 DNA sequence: TGTGCCAGTAGTCCGGGACTAGGATCCTACGAGCAGTACTTC. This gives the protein CASSPGLGSYEQYF.

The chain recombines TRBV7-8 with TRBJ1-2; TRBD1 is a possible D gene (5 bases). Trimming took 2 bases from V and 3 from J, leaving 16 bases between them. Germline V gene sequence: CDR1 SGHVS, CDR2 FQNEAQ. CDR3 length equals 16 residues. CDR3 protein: CASSLKVAGTYYGYTF. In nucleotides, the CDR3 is TGTGCCAGCAGCTTAAAGGTTGCCGGGACTTACTATGGCTACACCTTC. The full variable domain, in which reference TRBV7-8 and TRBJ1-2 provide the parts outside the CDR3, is GAGVSQSPRYKVAKRGQDVALRCDPISGHVSLFWYQQALGQGPEFLTYFQNEAQLDKSGLPSDRFFAERPEGSVSTLKIQRTQQEDSAVYLCASSLKVAGTYYGYTFGSGTRLTVV.

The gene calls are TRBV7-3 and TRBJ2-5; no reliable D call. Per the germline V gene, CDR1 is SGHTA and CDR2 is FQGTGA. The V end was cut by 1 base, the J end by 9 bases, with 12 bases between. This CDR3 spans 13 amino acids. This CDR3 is CASSLKGVWSQYF. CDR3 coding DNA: TGTGCCAGCAGCTTAAAGGGTGTATGGTCCCAGTACTTC. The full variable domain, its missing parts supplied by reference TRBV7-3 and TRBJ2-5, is GAGVSQTPSNKVTEKGKYVELRCDPISGHTALYWYRQSLGQGPEFLIYFQGTGAADDSGLPNDRFFAVRPEGSVSTLKIQRTERGDSAVYLCASSLKGVWSQYFGPGTRLLVL.

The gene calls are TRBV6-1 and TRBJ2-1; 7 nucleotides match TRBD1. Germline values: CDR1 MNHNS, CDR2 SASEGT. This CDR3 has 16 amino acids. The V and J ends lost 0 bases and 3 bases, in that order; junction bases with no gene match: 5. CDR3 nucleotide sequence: TGTGCCAGCAGTGAAGCTTGGACAGGCAACTACAATGAGCAGTTCTTC. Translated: CASSEAWTGNYNEQFF.

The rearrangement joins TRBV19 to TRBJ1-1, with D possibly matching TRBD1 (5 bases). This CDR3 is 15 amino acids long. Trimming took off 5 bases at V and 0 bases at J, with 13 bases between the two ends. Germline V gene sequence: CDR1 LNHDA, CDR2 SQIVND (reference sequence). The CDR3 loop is CASSATGAMNTEAFF. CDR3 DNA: TGTGCCAGTAGTGCCACAGGAGCGATGAACACTGAAGCTTTCTTT.

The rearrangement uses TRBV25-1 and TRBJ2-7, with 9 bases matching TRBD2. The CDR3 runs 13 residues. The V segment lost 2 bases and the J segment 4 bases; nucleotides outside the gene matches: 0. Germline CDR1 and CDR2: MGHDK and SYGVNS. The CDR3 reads CASSELAGYEQYF. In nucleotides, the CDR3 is TGTGCCAGCAGTGAACTAGCGGGATACGAGCAGTACTTC.

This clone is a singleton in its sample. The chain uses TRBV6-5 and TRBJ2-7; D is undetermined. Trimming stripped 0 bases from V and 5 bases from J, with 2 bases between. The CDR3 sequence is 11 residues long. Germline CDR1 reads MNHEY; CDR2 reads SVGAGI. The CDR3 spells CASSYSNEQYF. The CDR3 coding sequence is TGTGCCAGCAGTTACTCGAACGAGCAGTACTTC.

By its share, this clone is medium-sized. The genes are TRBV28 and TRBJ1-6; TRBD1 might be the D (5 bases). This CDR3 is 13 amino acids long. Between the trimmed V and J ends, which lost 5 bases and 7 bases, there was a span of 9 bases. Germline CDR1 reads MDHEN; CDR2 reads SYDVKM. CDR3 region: CASSGGGNSPLHF. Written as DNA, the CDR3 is TGTGCCAGCAGTGGCGGGGGGAATTCACCCCTCCACTTT.

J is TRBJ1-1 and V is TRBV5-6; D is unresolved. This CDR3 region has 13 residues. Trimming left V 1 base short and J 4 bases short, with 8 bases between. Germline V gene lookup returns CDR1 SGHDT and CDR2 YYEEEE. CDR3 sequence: CASSLRSFTEAFF. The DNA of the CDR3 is TGTGCCAGCAGCTTGAGGTCGTTCACTGAAGCTTTCTTT.

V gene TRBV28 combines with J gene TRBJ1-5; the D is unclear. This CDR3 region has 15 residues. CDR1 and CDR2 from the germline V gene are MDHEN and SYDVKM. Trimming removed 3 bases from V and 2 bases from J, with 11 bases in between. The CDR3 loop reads CASSLSSSGNQPQHF. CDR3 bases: TGTGCCAGCAGTTTGAGCAGCAGCGGCAATCAGCCCCAGCATTTT.